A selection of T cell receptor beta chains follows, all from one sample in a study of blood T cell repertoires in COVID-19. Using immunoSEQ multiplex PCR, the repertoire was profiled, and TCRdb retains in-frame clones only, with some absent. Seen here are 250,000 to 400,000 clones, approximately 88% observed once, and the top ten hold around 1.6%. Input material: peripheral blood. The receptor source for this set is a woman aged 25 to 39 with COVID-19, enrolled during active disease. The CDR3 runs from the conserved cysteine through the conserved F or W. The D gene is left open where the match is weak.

CASSGGGPNTGELFF	TRBV28	TRBJ2-2	TRBD2
CASKPGSYGYTF	TRBV10-2	TRBJ1-2	-
CASSLLTDPQRYTF	TRBV7-8	TRBJ1-2	-
CASRNQYRVGNSPLHF	TRBV5-5	TRBJ1-6	-
CASSQDKQYNEQFF	TRBV4-3	TRBJ2-1	-
CASSPLTGSGANVLTF	TRBV18	TRBJ2-6	-
CASSSRSEQYF	TRBV5-1	TRBJ2-7	-
CASGTGIRSPLHF	TRBV19	TRBJ1-6	TRBD1
CASSIQGVDSTEAFF	TRBV19	TRBJ1-1	TRBD1
CASSLSQGPYGYTF	TRBV6-5	TRBJ1-2	-
CSVEGRQPNTEAFF	TRBV29-1	TRBJ1-1	-
CASSELGLNTEAFF	TRBV6-1	TRBJ1-1	-
CASSLLSTGGSPGELFF	TRBV27	TRBJ2-2	TRBD1
CASSSGQGLKNTEAFF	TRBV28	TRBJ1-1	TRBD1
CASSSPEFNEKLFF	TRBV28	TRBJ1-4	-
CASSYSAHQPQHF	TRBV6-5	TRBJ1-5	-
CASSARTRTFTDTQYF	TRBV5-4	TRBJ2-3	TRBD2
CATSRDRLSGNTIYF	TRBV15	TRBJ1-3	-
CASSPAPSGAETQYF	TRBV7-9	TRBJ2-5	TRBD2
CASRTGFMNTEAFF	TRBV2	TRBJ1-1	TRBD1
CASSSLQPQHF	TRBV28	TRBJ1-5	-
CASTAKRRTGGNSPLHF	TRBV2	TRBJ1-6	TRBD1
CASSLYRSSYNSPLHF	TRBV23-1	TRBJ1-6	-
CASSQDSQGAVDSPLHF	TRBV4-3	TRBJ1-6	TRBD1
CASSDNNSPLHF	TRBV6-1	TRBJ1-6	-
CASSFGTGSYEQYF	TRBV19	TRBJ2-7	TRBD1
CASSLIGLRGGTDTQYF	TRBV7-6	TRBJ2-3	TRBD2
CASSLGSSGVPGEQFF	TRBV11-1	TRBJ2-1	TRBD2
CASSQDRRTLHF	TRBV4-1	TRBJ1-6	-
CASSYDRGPSYEQYF	TRBV6-2/TRBV6-3	TRBJ2-7	TRBD1
CASRAGGLVNSPLHF	TRBV6-4	TRBJ1-6	TRBD1
CASSVAPDSGAFF	TRBV9	TRBJ1-1	-
CASSQGLNTEAFF	TRBV9	TRBJ1-1	-
CASSIGGTGPREKLFF	TRBV19	TRBJ1-4	-
CASSSHYREAFF	TRBV7-9	TRBJ1-1	-
CSVEPDRGDEQFF	TRBV29-1	TRBJ2-1	TRBD1
CASTPLTGFGNTIYF	TRBV2	TRBJ1-3	-
CASSQDLASAGYEQYF	TRBV4-2	TRBJ2-7	-
CASSNLDGQLGNEKLFF	TRBV5-1	TRBJ1-4	-
CASTAGYNEQFF	TRBV28	TRBJ2-1	TRBD2
CASSAGGALEAFF	TRBV7-8	TRBJ1-1	-
CASRPTSNSPLHF	TRBV7-8	TRBJ1-6	-
CASSLSGGVNTEAFF	TRBV27	TRBJ1-1	-
CASRGLAGGYNEQFF	TRBV7-9	TRBJ2-1	TRBD2
CASSLDRGGAPLHF	TRBV11-2	TRBJ1-6	TRBD1
CATSAGDWGEQYF	TRBV5-1	TRBJ2-7	TRBD2
CSVEDGLLNTEAFF	TRBV29-1	TRBJ1-1	-
CASSLVAGGDQPQHF	TRBV5-1	TRBJ1-5	TRBD1
CASSLSLSGNTIYF	TRBV7-2	TRBJ1-3	-
CASSYPVLAGGHEQYF	TRBV6-2/TRBV6-3	TRBJ2-7	TRBD2
CAVGGSGNTIYF	TRBV24-1	TRBJ1-3	-
CASSPTTGLNTEAFF	TRBV18	TRBJ1-1	TRBD1
CASSPRGARGHRETQYF	TRBV7-8	TRBJ2-5	-
CASSYSPGGAGNTIYF	TRBV6-6	TRBJ1-3	TRBD1
CASGQLNYGYTF	TRBV28	TRBJ1-2	-
CASSASGATEAFF	TRBV9	TRBJ1-1	-
CASSFIRNYEAFF	TRBV6-5	TRBJ1-1	-